The source of this T cell receptor beta chain is a study of cytomegalovirus exposure and HLA in healthy donors. Study overall: Unique TCR beta sequences numbering 120 million or so came from approximately 180 million T cells in an earlier analysis.

Study-level results: Segments of the TCR beta V type were, in most cases, productive about 90% or about 30% of the time in an earlier analysis. 16,951 TCR beta sequences were associated with HLA alleles at 0.05 false discovery rate in a later analysis.

Comment on this clone: Its target is not known.

PCR primers comprised 60 Vbeta and 13 Jbeta primers. Using immunoSEQ multiplex PCR, the repertoire was profiled, and TCRdb retains in-frame clones only, with some absent. The sample holds roughly 74,000 clones, around 79% seen once. This CDR3 is 15 amino acids long. Germline CDR1 reads MGHRA; CDR2 reads YSYEKL. Trimming at V came to 4 bases and at J to 5 bases, leaving 8 bases not matched to a gene. The origin of this receptor is a man in his forties in good health and CMV-seronegative. The sample taken for sequencing was PBMCs. J is TRBJ2-5 and V is TRBV4-1; 9 bases align to TRBD1. In nucleotides, the CDR3 is TGCGCCAGCAGCCCCCCGGGACAGGGAGGCGAGACCCAGTACTTC. Translation gives CASSPPGQGGETQYF.